This is a list of T cell receptor beta chains from one sample in a study of cytomegalovirus exposure and HLA in healthy donors. Method: immunoSEQ multiplex PCR; TCRdb's copy keeps in-frame clones and lacks some. This table holds about 240,000 clones, around 81% found once. What was sequenced was PBMCs. The receptors were sampled from a woman aged 60-75 years in good health and CMV-seropositive. Each CDR3 is given with its conserved first and last residue. D genes are given only for firm matches. Size is omitted from some rows. Given values are once, few, many or a class for expanded clones.

v_call: TRBV10-3; j_call: TRBJ1-1; clone_size: once; d_call: .; cdr3_aa: CAISEIPEAEAFF; cdr3_nt: TGTGCCATCAGTGAGATCCCAGAAGCTGAAGCTTTCTTT
v_call: TRBV11-2; j_call: TRBJ1-1; clone_size: .; d_call: .; cdr3_aa: CASSLVDSTGLNTEAFF; cdr3_nt: TGTGCCAGCAGCTTAGTTGACTCCACAGGACTGAACACTGAAGCTTTCTTT
v_call: TRBV5-1; j_call: TRBJ2-7; clone_size: .; d_call: .; cdr3_aa: CASSLQEGYEQYF; cdr3_nt: TGCGCCAGCAGCTTGCAGGAGGGCTACGAGCAGTACTTC
v_call: TRBV6-1; j_call: TRBJ2-1; clone_size: .; d_call: TRBD1; cdr3_aa: CATKRQGGDNEQFF; cdr3_nt: TGTGCCACAAAGAGACAGGGTGGAGACAATGAGCAGTTCTTC
v_call: TRBV5-1; j_call: TRBJ2-1; clone_size: .; d_call: .; cdr3_aa: CASSLWTGSYNEQFF; cdr3_nt: TGCGCCAGCAGCTTGTGGACGGGGTCCTACAATGAGCAGTTCTTC
v_call: TRBV11-2; j_call: TRBJ2-7; clone_size: .; d_call: .; cdr3_aa: CASSLELASYEQYF; cdr3_nt: TGTGCCAGCAGCTTAGAGCTAGCTTCTTACGAGCAGTACTTC
v_call: TRBV9; j_call: TRBJ2-5; clone_size: .; d_call: TRBD2; cdr3_aa: CASSPGLAGGLGETQYF; cdr3_nt: TGTGCCAGCAGCCCAGGACTAGCGGGAGGGCTTGGGGAGACCCAGTACTTC
v_call: TRBV5-1; j_call: TRBJ2-5; clone_size: .; d_call: .; cdr3_aa: CASSTGENQETQYF; cdr3_nt: TGCGCCAGCAGTACGGGAGAGAACCAAGAGACCCAGTACTTC
v_call: TRBV5-1; j_call: TRBJ2-7; clone_size: .; d_call: TRBD2; cdr3_aa: CASSLGLAVYEQYF; cdr3_nt: TGCGCCAGCAGCCTGGGACTAGCGGTCTACGAGCAGTACTTC
v_call: TRBV19; j_call: TRBJ1-5; clone_size: .; d_call: .; cdr3_aa: CASSIGPIRGRMHNQPQHF; cdr3_nt: TGTGCCAGTAGTATAGGACCAATCAGGGGAAGAATGCACAATCAGCCCCAGCATTTT
v_call: TRBV5-1; j_call: TRBJ2-3; clone_size: .; d_call: TRBD2; cdr3_aa: CASSLTGELAGGTDTQYF; cdr3_nt: TGCGCCAGCAGCTTGACCGGCGAGCTAGCGGGAGGTACAGATACGCAGTATTTT
v_call: TRBV15; j_call: TRBJ1-6; clone_size: .; d_call: .; cdr3_aa: CATSRAVSYNSPLHF; cdr3_nt: TGTGCCACCAGCAGAGCCGTCTCCTATAATTCACCCCTCCACTTT
v_call: TRBV9; j_call: TRBJ2-1; clone_size: .; d_call: TRBD1; cdr3_aa: CASSFSRDRVPRPPYNEQFF; cdr3_nt: TGTGCCAGCAGCTTCTCAAGGGACAGGGTGCCCCGGCCACCTTACAATGAGCAGTTCTTC
v_call: TRBV10-1; j_call: TRBJ1-2; clone_size: .; d_call: TRBD1; cdr3_aa: CASTPWGQGDVNYGYTF; cdr3_nt: TGCGCCAGCACCCCCTGGGGACAGGGGGATGTAAACTATGGCTACACCTTC
v_call: TRBV6-6; j_call: TRBJ1-5; clone_size: .; d_call: .; cdr3_aa: CASSYSMQGKPQHF; cdr3_nt: TGTGCCAGCAGTTACTCGATGCAGGGCAAGCCCCAGCATTTT
v_call: TRBV2; j_call: TRBJ1-1; clone_size: .; d_call: .; cdr3_aa: CASSDRGRNTEAFF; cdr3_nt: TGTGCCAGCAGTGACCGGGGGAGGAACACTGAAGCTTTCTTT
v_call: TRBV5-1; j_call: TRBJ2-1; clone_size: .; d_call: .; cdr3_aa: CASSPRGTEQFF; cdr3_nt: TGCGCCAGCAGCCCTCGGGGAACTGAGCAGTTCTTC
v_call: TRBV7-3; j_call: TRBJ2-1; clone_size: once; d_call: .; cdr3_aa: CASSLTAGHYNEQFF; cdr3_nt: TGTGCCAGCAGCTTAACAGCGGGACACTACAATGAGCAGTTCTTC
v_call: TRBV19; j_call: TRBJ2-5; clone_size: .; d_call: TRBD2; cdr3_aa: CASSSSGSWSETQYF; cdr3_nt: TGTGCCAGTAGTAGTAGCGGGAGTTGGTCGGAGACCCAGTACTTC
v_call: TRBV10-3; j_call: TRBJ1-2; clone_size: .; d_call: TRBD1; cdr3_aa: CATRGGEHPYGYTF; cdr3_nt: TGTGCCACCAGGGGGGGGGAACATCCTTATGGCTACACCTTC
v_call: TRBV5-6; j_call: TRBJ1-1; clone_size: few; d_call: TRBD1; cdr3_aa: CASSLPGQGVGKTEAFF; cdr3_nt: TGTGCCAGCAGCTTACCGGGACAGGGCGTAGGTAAGACTGAAGCTTTCTTT
v_call: TRBV6-5; j_call: TRBJ2-5; clone_size: .; d_call: TRBD2; cdr3_aa: CASSLSSGSETQYF; cdr3_nt: TGTGCCAGCAGCCTCTCTAGCGGGTCAGAGACCCAGTACTTC
v_call: TRBV11-2; j_call: TRBJ2-7; clone_size: few; d_call: TRBD2; cdr3_aa: CASSLLAGTSDYEQYF; cdr3_nt: TGTGCCAGCAGCTTATTGGCCGGGACTAGCGACTACGAGCAGTACTTC
v_call: TRBV18; j_call: TRBJ2-1; clone_size: .; d_call: .; cdr3_aa: CASSLSLHNEQFF; cdr3_nt: TGTGCCAGCTCCCTATCCCTGCACAATGAGCAGTTCTTC
v_call: TRBV4-2; j_call: TRBJ2-1; clone_size: .; d_call: .; cdr3_aa: CASSQGQLLRSTYNEQFF; cdr3_nt: TGTGCCAGCAGCCAGGGACAATTACTACGGTCCACATACAATGAGCAGTTCTTC
v_call: TRBV7-8; j_call: TRBJ2-3; clone_size: .; d_call: .; cdr3_aa: CASGLKVEQYF; cdr3_nt: TGTGCCAGCGGGCTCAAAGTTGAGCAGTATTTT
v_call: TRBV4-1; j_call: TRBJ2-1; clone_size: once; d_call: TRBD2; cdr3_aa: CASSQVGGAYNEQFF; cdr3_nt: TGCGCCAGCAGTCAGGTGGGGGGGGCCTACAATGAGCAGTTCTTC